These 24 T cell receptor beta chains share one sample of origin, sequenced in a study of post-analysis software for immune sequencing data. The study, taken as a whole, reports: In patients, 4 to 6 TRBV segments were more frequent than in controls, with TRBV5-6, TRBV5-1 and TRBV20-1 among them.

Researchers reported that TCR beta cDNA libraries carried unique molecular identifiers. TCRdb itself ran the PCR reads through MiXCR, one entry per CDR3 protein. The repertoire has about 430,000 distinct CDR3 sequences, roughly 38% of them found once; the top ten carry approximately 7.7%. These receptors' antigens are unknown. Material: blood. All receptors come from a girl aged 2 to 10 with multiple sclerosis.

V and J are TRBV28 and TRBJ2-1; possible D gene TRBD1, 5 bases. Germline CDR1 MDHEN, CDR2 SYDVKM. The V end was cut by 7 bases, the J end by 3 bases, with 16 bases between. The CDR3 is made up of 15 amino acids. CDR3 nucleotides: TGTGCCAGCAAAGGGGCCCCAGGGTTCTACAATGAGCAGTTCTTC. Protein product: CASKGAPGFYNEQFF.

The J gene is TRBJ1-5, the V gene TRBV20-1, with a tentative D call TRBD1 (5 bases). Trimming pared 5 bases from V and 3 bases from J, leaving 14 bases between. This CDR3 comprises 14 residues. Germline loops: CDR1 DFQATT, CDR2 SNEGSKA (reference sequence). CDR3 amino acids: CSARIQGSNQPQHF. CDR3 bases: TGCAGTGCTCGAATCCAGGGTTCCAATCAGCCCCAGCATTTT.

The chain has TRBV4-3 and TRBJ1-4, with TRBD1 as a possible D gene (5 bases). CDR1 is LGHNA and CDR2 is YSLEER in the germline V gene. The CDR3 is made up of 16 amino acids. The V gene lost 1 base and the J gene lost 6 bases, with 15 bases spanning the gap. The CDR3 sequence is CASSQGLTAGYEKLFF. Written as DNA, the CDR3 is TGCGCCAGCAGCCAAGGATTGACAGCGGGATATGAAAAACTGTTTTTT.

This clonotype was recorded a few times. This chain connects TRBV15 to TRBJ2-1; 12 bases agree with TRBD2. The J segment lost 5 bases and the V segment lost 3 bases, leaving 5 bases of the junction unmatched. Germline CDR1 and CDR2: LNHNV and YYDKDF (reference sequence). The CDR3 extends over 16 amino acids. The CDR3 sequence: CATSRVLAGGHNEQFF. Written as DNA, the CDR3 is TGTGCCACCAGCAGGGTACTAGCGGGAGGCCACAATGAGCAGTTCTTC.

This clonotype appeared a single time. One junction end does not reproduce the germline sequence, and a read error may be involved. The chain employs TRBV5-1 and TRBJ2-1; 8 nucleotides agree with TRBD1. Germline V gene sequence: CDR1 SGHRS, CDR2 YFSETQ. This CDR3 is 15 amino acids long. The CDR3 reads CVSSLGQGTYNEQFF. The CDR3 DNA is TGCGTCAGCAGCTTAGGACAGGGAACCTACAATGAGCAGTTCTTC.

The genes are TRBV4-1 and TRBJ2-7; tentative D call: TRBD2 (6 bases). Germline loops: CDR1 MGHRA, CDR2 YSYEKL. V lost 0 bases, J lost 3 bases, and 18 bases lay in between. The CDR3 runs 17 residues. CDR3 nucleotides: TGCGCCAGCAGCCAAGATCGATTCGGGACTGCAAACTACGAGCAGTACTTC. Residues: CASSQDRFGTANYEQYF.

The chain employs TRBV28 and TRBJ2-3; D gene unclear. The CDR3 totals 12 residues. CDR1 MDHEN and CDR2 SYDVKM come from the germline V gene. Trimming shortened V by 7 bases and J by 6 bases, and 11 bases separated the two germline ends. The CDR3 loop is CASTTQTDTQYF. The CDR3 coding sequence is TGTGCCAGCACCACCCAGACGGATACGCAGTATTTT.

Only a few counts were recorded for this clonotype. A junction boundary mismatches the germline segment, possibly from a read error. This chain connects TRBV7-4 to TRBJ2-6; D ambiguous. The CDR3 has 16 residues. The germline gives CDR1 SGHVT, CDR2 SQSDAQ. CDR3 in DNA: TGCGCCAGCAGCCCTCCCTTAGAGACTGGGGCCAACGTCCTGACTTTC. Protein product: CASSPPLETGANVLTF.

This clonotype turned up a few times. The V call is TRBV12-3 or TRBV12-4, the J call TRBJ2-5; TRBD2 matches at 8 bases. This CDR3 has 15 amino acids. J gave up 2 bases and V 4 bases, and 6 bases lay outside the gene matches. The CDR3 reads CASSSAGGGQETQYF. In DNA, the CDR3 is TGTGCCAGCAGTTCAGCGGGCGGGGGGCAAGAGACCCAGTACTTC.

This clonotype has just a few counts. For the CDR3, the DNA is TGTGCCACCATCGACAGTACAGATACGCAGTATTTT. It yields the protein CATIDSTDTQYF. The chain joins TRBV24-1 to TRBJ2-3, with D maybe TRBD1 (5 bases). Germline assignment: CDR1 KGHDR and CDR2 SFDVKD. This CDR3 comprises 12 residues. Trimming took off 8 bases at V and 3 bases at J, with 8 bases between the two ends.

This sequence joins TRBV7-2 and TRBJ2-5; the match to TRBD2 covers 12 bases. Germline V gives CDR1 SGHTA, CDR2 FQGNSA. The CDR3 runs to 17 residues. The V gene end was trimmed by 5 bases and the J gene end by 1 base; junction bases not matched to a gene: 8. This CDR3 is CASSLGASGRAQETQYF. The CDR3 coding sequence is TGTGCCAGCAGCCTAGGGGCTAGCGGGAGGGCCCAAGAGACCCAGTACTTC.

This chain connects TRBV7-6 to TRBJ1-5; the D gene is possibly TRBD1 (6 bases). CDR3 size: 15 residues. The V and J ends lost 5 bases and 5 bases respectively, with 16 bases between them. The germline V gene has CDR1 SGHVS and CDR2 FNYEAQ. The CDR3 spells CASSLKQGPDQPQHF. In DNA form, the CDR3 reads TGTGCCAGCAGCCTTAAACAGGGTCCCGATCAGCCCCAGCATTTT.

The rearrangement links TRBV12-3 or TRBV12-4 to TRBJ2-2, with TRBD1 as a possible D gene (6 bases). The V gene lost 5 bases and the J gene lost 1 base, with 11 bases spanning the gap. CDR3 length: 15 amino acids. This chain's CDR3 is CASSPGDLNTGELFF. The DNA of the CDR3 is TGTGCCAGCAGTCCAGGGGATCTGAACACCGGGGAGCTGTTTTTT.

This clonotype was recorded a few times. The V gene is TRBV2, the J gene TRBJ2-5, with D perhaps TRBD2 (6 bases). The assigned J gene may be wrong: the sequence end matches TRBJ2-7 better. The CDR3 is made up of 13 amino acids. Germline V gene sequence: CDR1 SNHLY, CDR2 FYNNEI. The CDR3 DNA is TGTGCCAGCAGTGAACACGGGGGCTACGAGCAGTACTTC. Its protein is CASSEHGGYEQYF.

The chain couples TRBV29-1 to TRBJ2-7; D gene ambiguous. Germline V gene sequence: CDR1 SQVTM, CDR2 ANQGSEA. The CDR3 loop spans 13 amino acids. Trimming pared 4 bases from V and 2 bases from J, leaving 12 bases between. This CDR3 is CSVVAQITYEQYF. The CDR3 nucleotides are TGCAGCGTTGTGGCACAGATTACCTACGAGCAGTACTTC.

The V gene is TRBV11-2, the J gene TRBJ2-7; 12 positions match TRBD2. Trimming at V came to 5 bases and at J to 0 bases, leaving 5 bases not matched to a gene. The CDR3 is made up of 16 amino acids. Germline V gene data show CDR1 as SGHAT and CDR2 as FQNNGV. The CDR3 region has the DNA TGTGCCAGCAGCACCGTGGGACTAGCGGGCTCCTACGAGCAGTACTTC. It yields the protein CASSTVGLAGSYEQYF.

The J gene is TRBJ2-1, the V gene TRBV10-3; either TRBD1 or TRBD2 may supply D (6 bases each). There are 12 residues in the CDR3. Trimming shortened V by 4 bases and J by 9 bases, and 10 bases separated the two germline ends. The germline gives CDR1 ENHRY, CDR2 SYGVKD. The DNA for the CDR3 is TGTGCCATCAGTGTCGGGGGCGGTGAGCAGTTCTTC. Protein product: CAISVGGGEQFF.

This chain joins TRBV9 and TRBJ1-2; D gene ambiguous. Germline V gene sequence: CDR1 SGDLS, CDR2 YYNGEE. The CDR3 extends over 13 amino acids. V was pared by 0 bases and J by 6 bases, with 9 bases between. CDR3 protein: CASSVGLFDGYTF. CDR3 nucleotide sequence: TGTGCCAGCAGCGTAGGACTTTTCGATGGCTACACCTTC.

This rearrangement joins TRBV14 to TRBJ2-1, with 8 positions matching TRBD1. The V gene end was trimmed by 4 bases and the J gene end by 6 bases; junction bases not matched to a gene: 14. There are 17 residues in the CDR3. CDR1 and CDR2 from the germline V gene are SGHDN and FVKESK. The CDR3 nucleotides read TGTGCCAGCAGCCTTTTTCCTTCGACAGGGGCCCCCAATGAGCAGTTCTTC. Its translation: CASSLFPSTGAPNEQFF.

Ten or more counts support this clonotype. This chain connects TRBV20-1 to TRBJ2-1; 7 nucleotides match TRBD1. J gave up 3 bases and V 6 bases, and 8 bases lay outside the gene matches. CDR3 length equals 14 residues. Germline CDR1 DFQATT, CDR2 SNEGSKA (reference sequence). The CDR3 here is CSAQGQPFYNEQFF. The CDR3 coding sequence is TGCAGTGCCCAGGGACAGCCGTTCTACAATGAGCAGTTCTTC.

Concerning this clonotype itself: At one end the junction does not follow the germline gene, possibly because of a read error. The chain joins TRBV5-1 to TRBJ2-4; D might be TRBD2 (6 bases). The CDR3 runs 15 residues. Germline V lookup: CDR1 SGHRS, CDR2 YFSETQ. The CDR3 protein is CASSLGGTEKNIRYF. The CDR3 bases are TGCGCCAGCAGCTTGGGCGGGACGGAAAAAAACATTCGGTACTTC.

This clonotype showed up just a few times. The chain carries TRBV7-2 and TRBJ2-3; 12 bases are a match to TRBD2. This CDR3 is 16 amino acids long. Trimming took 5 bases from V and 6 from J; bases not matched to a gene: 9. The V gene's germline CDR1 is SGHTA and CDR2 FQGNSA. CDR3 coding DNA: TGTGCCAGCAGCGTACTTCTAGCGGGAGGGTCTGATACGCAGTATTTT. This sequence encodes CASSVLLAGGSDTQYF.

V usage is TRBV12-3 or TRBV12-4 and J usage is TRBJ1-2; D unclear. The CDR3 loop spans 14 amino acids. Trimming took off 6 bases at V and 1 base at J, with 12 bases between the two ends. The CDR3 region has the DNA TGTGCCAGCAGGATAACCGGATTTAACTATGGCTACACCTTC. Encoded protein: CASRITGFNYGYTF.

CDR3 region: CASSQGQGKMNTEAFF. As DNA, the CDR3 is TGTGCCAGCAGTCAGGGACAGGGCAAAATGAACACTGAAGCTTTCTTT. The chain has TRBV6-5 and TRBJ1-1; 9 bases are a match to TRBD1. CDR1 is MNHEY and CDR2 is SVGAGI in the germline V gene. The CDR3 totals 16 residues. The trim removed 5 bases at V and 0 bases at J, leaving 7 bases unmatched.